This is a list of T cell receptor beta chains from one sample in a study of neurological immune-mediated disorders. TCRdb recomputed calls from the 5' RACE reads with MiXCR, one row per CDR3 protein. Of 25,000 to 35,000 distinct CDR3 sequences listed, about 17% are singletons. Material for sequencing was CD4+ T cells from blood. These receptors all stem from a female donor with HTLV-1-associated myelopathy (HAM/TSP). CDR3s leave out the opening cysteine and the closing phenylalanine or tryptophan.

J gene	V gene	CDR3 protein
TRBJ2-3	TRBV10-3	AIRVDGDTQY
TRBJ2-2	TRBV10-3	AISESGLANTGELF
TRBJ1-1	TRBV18	ASSQSSMNTEAF
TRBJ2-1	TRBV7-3	ASSFRRDLNEQF
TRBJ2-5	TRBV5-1	ASSFWGGDQETQY
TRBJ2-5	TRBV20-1	SARDLVRETQY
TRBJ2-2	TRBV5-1	ASSQQGAGNTGELF
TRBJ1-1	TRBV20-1	SALRNTEAF
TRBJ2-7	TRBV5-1	ASSRWDRTSYEQY
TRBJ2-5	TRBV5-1	ASSLGVAQETQY
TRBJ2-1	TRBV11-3	ASSTVWGYPYNEQF
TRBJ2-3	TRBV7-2	ASSLPSGGRPDTQY
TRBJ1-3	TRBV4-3	ASSQAQGPGNTIY
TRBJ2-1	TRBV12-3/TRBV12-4	ASSPGVKEF
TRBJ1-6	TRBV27	ASADGTGGSPLH
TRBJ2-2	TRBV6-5	ASSYPGQGAAVGGELF
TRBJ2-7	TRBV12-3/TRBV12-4	ASSLARGAKGSYEQY
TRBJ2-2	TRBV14	ASSQDYGGELF